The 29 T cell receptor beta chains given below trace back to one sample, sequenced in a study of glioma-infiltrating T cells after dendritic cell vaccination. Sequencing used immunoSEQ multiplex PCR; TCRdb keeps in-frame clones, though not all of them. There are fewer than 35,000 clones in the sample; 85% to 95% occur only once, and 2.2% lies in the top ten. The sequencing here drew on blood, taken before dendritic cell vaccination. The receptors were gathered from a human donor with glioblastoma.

CDR3 in DNA: TGTGCCTGGAGTAATGGGAGGGAGCAGTACTTC. This encodes CAWSNGREQYF. The chain employs TRBV30 and TRBJ2-7; possible D gene TRBD2, 6 bases. The CDR3 is made up of 11 amino acids. Per the germline V gene, CDR1 is GTSNPN and CDR2 is SVGIG (reference sequence). The V end lost 2 bases, the J end lost 7 bases, and 9 bases lay between the germline ends.

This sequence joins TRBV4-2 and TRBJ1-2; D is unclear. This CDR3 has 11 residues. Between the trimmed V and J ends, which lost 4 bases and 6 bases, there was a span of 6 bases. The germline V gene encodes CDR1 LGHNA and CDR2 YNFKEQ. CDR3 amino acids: CASSLGDGYTF. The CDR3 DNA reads TGTGCCAGCAGCCTCGGGGATGGCTACACCTTC.

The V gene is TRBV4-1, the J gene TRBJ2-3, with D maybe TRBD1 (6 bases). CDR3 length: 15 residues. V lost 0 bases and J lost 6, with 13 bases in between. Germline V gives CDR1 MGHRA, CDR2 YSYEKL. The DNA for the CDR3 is TGCGCCAGCAGCCAAGACCCACGGACAGCCGATACGCAGTATTTT. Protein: CASSQDPRTADTQYF.

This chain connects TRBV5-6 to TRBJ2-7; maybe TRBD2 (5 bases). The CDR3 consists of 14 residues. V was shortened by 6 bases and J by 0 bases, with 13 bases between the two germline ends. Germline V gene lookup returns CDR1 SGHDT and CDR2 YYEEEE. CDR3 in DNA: TGTGCCAGCACCCTTTATGGGAGCTCCTACGAGCAGTACTTC. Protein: CASTLYGSSYEQYF. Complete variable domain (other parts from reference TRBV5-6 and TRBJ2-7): DAGVTQSPTHLIKTRGQQVTLRCSPKSGHDTVSWYQQALGQGPQFIFQYYEEEERQRGNFPDRFSGHQFPNYSSELNVNALLLGDSALYLCASTLYGSSYEQYFGPGTRLTVT.

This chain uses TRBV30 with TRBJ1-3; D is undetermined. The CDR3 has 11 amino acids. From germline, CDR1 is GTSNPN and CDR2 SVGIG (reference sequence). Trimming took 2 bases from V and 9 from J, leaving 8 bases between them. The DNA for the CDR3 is TGTGCCTGGAGTCGGGGAGGCACCATATATTTT. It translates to CAWSRGGTIYF. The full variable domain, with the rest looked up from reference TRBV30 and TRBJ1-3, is SQTIHQWPATLVQPVGSPLSLECTVEGTSNPNLYWYRQAAGRGLQLLFYSVGIGQISSEVPQNLSASRPQDRQFILSSKKLLLSDSGFYLCAWSRGGTIYFGEGSWLTVV.

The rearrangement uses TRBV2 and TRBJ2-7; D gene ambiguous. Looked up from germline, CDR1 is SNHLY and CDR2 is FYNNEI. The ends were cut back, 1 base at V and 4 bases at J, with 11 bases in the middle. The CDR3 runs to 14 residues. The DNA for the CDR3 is TGTGCCAGCAGTGAAGGGCGGCTTAGTTACGAGCAGTACTTC. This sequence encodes CASSEGRLSYEQYF.

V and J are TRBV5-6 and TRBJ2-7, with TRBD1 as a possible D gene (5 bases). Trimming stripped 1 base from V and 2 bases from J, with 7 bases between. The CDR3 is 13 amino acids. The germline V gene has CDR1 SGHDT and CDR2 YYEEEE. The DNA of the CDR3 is TGTGCCAGCAGCTTGAGGGGCACCTACGAGCAGTACTTC. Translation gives CASSLRGTYEQYF.

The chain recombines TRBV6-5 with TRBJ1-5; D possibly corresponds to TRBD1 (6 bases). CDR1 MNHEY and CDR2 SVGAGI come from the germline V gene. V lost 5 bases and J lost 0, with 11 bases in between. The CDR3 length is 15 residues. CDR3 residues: CASSPQGISNQPQHF. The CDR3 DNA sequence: TGTGCCAGCAGTCCTCAGGGGATTAGCAATCAGCCCCAGCATTTT.

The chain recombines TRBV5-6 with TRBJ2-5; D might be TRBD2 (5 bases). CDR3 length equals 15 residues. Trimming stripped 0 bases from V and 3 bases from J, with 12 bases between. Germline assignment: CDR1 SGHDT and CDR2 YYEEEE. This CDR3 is CASSLAASPKETQYF. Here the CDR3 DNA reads TGTGCCAGCAGCTTGGCGGCTAGCCCGAAAGAGACCCAGTACTTC.

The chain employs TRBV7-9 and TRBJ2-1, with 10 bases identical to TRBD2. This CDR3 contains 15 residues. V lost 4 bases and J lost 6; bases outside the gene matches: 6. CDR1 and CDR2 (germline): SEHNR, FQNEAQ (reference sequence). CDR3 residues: CASSSPGLASNEQFF. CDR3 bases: TGTGCCAGCAGCTCACCGGGACTAGCGTCCAATGAGCAGTTCTTC.

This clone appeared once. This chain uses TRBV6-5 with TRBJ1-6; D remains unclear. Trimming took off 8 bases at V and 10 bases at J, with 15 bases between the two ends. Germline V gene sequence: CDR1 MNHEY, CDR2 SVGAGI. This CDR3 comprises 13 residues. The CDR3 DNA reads TGTGCCAGCTTGCCGGGCGCGGGGTCACCCCTCCACTTT. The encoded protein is CASLPGAGSPLHF.

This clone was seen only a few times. The CDR3 region is CASSSQQGVPLHF. The CDR3 DNA is TGTGCCAGCAGCTCCCAGCAGGGGGTACCCCTCCACTTT. The chain uses TRBV5-5 and TRBJ1-6, with 7 bases that match TRBD1. Germline V gives CDR1 SGHKS, CDR2 YYEKEE (reference sequence). V lost 3 bases and J lost 12; bases outside the gene matches: 6. There are 13 residues in the CDR3. Full variable domain (rest looked up from reference TRBV5-5 and TRBJ1-6): DAGVTQSPTHLIKTRGQQVTLRCSPISGHKSVSWYQQVLGQGPQFIFQYYEKEERGRGNFPDRFSARQFPNYSSELNVNALLLGDSALYLCASSSQQGVPLHFGNGTRLTVT.

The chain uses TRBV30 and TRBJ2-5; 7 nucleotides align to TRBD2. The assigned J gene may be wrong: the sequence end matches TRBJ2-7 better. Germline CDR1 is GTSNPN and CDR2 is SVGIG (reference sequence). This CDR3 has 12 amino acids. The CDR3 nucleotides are TGTGCAGCGGGACGTCTCCGCTACGAGCAGTACTTC. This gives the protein CAAGRLRYEQYF.

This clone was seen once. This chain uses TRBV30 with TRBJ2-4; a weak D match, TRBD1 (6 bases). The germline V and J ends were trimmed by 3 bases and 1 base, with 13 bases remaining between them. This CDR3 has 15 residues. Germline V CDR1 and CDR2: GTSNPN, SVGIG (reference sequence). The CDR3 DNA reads TGTGCCTGGAGCGGGACATTAGCGGCCAAAAACATTCAGTACTTC. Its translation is CAWSGTLAAKNIQYF.

CDR3 nucleotide sequence: TGTGCCAGCAGTTTAAGAGGCAGGGGGCGCGGGGAGACCCAGTACTTC. It specifies CASSLRGRGRGETQYF. The rearrangement links TRBV27 to TRBJ2-5; the match to TRBD1 covers 8 bases. From germline, CDR1 is MNHEY and CDR2 SMNVEV (reference sequence). V dropped 2 bases and J dropped 5; count of bases not matched to a gene: 10. This CDR3 is built from 16 residues.

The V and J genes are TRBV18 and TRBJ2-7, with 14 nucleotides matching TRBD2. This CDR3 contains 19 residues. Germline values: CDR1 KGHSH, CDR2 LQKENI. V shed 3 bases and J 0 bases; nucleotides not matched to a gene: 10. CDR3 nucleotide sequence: TGTGCCAGCTCACCCTTAGTAGGGACTAGCGGGGGTCTCTCCTACGAGCAGTACTTC. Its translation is CASSPLVGTSGGLSYEQYF.

The CDR3 coding sequence is TGTGCCAGCAGTCCCGGGACTAGCGGGCCCCCTGGGGGCCAGTACTTC. Translation: CASSPGTSGPPGGQYF. This chain uses TRBV7-8 with TRBJ2-5; 12 nucleotides align to TRBD2. This CDR3 comprises 16 residues. CDR1 and CDR2 (germline): SGHVS, FQNEAQ. Losses at the gene ends were 6 bases for V and 10 bases for J; bases not matched to a gene: 15.

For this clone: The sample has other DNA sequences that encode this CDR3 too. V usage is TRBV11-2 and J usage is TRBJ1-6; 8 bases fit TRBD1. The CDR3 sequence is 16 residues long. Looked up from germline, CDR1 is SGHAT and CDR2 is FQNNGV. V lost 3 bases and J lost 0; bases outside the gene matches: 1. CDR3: CASSFTGGSYNSPLHF. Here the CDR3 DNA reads TGTGCCAGCAGCTTTACAGGGGGCTCCTATAATTCACCCCTCCACTTT.

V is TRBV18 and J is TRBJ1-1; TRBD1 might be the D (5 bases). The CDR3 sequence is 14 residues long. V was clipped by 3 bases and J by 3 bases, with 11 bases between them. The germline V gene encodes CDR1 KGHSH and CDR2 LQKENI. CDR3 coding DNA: TGTGCCAGCTCACCGGTGGGAGGGGACACTGAAGCTTTCTTT. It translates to CASSPVGGDTEAFF. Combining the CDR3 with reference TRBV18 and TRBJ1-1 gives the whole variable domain NAGVMQNPRHLVRRRGQEARLRCSPMKGHSHVYWYRQLPEEGLKFMVYLQKENIIDESGMPKERFSAEFPKEGPSILRIQQVVRGDSAAYFCASSPVGGDTEAFFGQGTRLTVV.

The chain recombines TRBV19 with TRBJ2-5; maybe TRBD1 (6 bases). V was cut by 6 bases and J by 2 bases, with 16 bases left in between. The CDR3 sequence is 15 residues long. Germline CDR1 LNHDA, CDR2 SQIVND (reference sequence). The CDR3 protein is CASSDGGRGQETQYF. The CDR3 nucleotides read TGTGCCAGTAGCGATGGGGGCAGGGGTCAAGAGACCCAGTACTTC.

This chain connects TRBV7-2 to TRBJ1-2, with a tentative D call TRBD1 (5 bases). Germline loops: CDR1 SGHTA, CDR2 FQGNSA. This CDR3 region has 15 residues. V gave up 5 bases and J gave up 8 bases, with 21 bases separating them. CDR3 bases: TGTGCCAGCAGCCCGATGGTCCACAGGATAGAGGGCTACACCTTC. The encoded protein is CASSPMVHRIEGYTF.

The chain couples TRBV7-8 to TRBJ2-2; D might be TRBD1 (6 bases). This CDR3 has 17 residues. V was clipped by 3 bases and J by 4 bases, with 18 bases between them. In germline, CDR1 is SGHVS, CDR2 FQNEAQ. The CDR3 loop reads CASSLQAGVGGTGELFF. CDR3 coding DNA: TGTGCCAGCAGCTTGCAGGCAGGGGTTGGGGGCACCGGGGAGCTGTTTTTT. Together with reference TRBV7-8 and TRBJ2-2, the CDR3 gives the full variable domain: GAGVSQSPRYKVAKRGQDVALRCDPISGHVSLFWYQQALGQGPEFLTYFQNEAQLDKSGLPSDRFFAERPEGSVSTLKIQRTQQEDSAVYLCASSLQAGVGGTGELFFGEGSRLTVL.

The CDR3 sequence: CASSPIGPSGGPHTQYF. In nucleotides, the CDR3 is TGTGCCAGCTCACCAATCGGCCCTAGCGGCGGGCCCCATACGCAGTATTTT. The V call is TRBV18, the J call TRBJ2-3; 7 nucleotides line up with TRBD2. The germline gives CDR1 KGHSH, CDR2 LQKENI. This CDR3 has 17 residues. V lost 2 bases and J lost 7; bases outside the gene matches: 15.

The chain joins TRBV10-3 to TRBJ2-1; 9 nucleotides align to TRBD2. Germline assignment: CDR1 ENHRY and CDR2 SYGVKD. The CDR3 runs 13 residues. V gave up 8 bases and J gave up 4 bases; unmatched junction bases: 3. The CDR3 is CAIGRGGYNEQFF. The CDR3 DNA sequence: TGTGCCATCGGGCGGGGGGGATACAATGAGCAGTTCTTC.

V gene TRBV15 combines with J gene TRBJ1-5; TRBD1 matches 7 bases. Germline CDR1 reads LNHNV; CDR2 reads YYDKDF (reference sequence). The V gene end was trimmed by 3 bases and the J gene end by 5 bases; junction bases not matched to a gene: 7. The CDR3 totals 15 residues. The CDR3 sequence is CATSRGTGEYQPQHF. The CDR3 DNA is TGTGCCACCAGCAGGGGAACAGGGGAATATCAGCCCCAGCATTTT.

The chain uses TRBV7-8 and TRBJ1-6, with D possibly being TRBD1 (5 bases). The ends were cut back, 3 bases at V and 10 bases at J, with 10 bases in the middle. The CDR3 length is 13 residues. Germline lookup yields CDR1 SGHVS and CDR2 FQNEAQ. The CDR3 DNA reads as TGTGCCAGCAGCTTTCCAGGGAGGTCACCCCTCCACTTT. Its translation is CASSFPGRSPLHF.

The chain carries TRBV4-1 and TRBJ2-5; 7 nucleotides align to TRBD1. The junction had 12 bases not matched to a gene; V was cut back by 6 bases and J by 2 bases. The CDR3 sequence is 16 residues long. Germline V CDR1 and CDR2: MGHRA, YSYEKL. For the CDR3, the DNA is TGCGCCAGCAGTTGGGGACAGCCGCAACTTCAAGAGACCCAGTACTTC. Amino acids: CASSWGQPQLQETQYF.

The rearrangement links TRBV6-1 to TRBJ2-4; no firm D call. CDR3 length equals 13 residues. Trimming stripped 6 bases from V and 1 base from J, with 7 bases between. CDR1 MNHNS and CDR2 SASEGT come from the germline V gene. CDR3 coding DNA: TGTGCCAGCAGAGAGCCCGCCAAAAACATTCAGTACTTC. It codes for CASREPAKNIQYF.

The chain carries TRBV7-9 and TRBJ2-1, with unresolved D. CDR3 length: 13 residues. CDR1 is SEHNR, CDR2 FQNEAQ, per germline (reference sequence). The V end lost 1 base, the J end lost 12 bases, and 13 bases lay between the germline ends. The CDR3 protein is CASSLVPIAWQFF. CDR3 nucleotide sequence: TGTGCCAGCAGCTTAGTTCCTATAGCCTGGCAGTTCTTC.